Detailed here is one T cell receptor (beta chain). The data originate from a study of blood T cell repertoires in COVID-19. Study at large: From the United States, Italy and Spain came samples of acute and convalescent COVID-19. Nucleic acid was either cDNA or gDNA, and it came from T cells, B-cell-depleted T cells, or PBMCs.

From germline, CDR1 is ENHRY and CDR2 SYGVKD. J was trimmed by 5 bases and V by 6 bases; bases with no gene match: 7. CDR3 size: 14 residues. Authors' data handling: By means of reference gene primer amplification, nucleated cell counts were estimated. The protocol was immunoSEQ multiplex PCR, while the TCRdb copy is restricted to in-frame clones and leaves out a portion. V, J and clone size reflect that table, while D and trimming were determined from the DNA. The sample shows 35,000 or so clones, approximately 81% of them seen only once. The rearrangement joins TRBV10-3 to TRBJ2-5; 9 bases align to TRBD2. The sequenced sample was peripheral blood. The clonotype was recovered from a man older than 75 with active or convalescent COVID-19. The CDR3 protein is CAIRGGRAWETQYF. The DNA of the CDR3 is TGTGCCATCAGAGGCGGGAGGGCCTGGGAGACCCAGTACTTC.